What follows are 32 T cell receptor beta chains derived from one specimen sequenced in a study of cytomegalovirus exposure and HLA in healthy donors. 60 Vbeta and 13 Jbeta primers were used in PCR. Libraries were prepared by immunoSEQ multiplex PCR; TCRdb keeps only in-frame clonotypes and omits some of them. This table has 98,000 or so clones, around three quarters appearing once. Sequences were obtained from PBMCs. The receptors were sampled from a human donor in good health.

V gene TRBV7-7 combines with J gene TRBJ2-5; TRBD2 might be the D (6 bases). CDR1 SSHAT and CDR2 FNYEAQ come from the germline V gene (reference sequence). The CDR3 sequence is 15 residues long. The germline V and J ends were trimmed by 3 bases and 2 bases, with 13 bases remaining between them. CDR3 in amino acids: CASSLEVGSQETQYF. The CDR3 DNA sequence: TGTGCCAGCAGCTTGGAGGTCGGGAGTCAAGAGACCCAGTACTTC.

The chain couples TRBV7-9 to TRBJ2-7; 9 bases fit TRBD1. CDR1 and CDR2 from the germline V gene are SEHNR and FQNEAQ (reference sequence). The V and J ends lost 5 bases and 5 bases, in that order; junction bases with no gene match: 13. The CDR3 loop spans 16 amino acids. CDR3 sequence (DNA): TGTGCCAGCAGCCCCTCCGGGACAGGGTCGTTCCACGAGCAGTACTTC. Amino acid sequence: CASSPSGTGSFHEQYF.

The J gene is TRBJ1-6, the V gene TRBV2; D not certain. The length of the CDR3 is 15 residues. CDR1 is SNHLY, CDR2 FYNNEI, per germline. V was clipped by 7 bases and J by 0 bases, with 10 bases between them. The CDR3 nucleotides are TGTGCCAGCATCACCGTACTCTCCTATAATTCACCCCTCCACTTT. This translates into CASITVLSYNSPLHF.

The rearrangement links TRBV7-8 to TRBJ2-1; TRBD2 might be the D (5 bases). The CDR3 consists of 13 residues. V was cut by 6 bases and J by 9 bases, with 15 bases left in between. Germline V CDR1 and CDR2: SGHVS, FQNEAQ. CDR3: CASSLYMAGEQFF. CDR3 nucleotides: TGTGCCAGCAGTCTTTATATGGCGGGTGAGCAGTTCTTC.

This clone was found a few times. The DNA for the CDR3 is TGCAGCGTTGATCAAGGGAGGTTAGGCGGCTACACCTTC. This gives the protein CSVDQGRLGGYTF. The chain couples TRBV29-1 to TRBJ1-2; D unresolved. Germline V gene data show CDR1 as SQVTM and CDR2 as ANQGSEA. This CDR3 region has 13 residues. V was pared by 3 bases and J by 8 bases, with 16 bases between.

The gene calls are TRBV30 and TRBJ2-1; no firm D call. CDR1 and CDR2 from the germline V gene are GTSNPN and SVGIG (reference sequence). V shed 2 bases and J shed 0 bases, with 8 bases lying between them. The CDR3 is made up of 14 amino acids. Here the CDR3 DNA reads TGTGCCTGGAGTCGAGCGTCCTCCTACAATGAGCAGTTCTTC. This sequence encodes CAWSRASSYNEQFF. Looking up the rest from reference TRBV30 and TRBJ2-1 gives the full variable domain: SQTIHQWPATLVQPVGSPLSLECTVEGTSNPNLYWYRQAAGRGLQLLFYSVGIGQISSEVPQNLSASRPQDRQFILSSKKLLLSDSGFYLCAWSRASSYNEQFFGPGTRLTVL.

This clone has ten or more counts. The chain carries TRBV11-3 and TRBJ2-3, with TRBD1 matching 9 bases. CDR1 SGHNT and CDR2 YENEEA come from the germline V gene. This CDR3 has 14 residues. V gave up 5 bases and J gave up 4 bases; unmatched junction bases: 4. The DNA for the CDR3 is TGTGCCAGCAGCCCCCGGACAGGGGCAGATACGCAGTATTTT. Translating it yields CASSPRTGADTQYF.

This chain joins TRBV5-4 and TRBJ1-1; 9 bases line up with TRBD1. The CDR3 is made up of 17 amino acids. Trimming removed 3 bases from V and 0 bases from J; junction bases left unmatched: 9. The germline V gene has CDR1 SGHNT and CDR2 YYREEE (reference sequence). The CDR3 nucleotides are TGTGCCAGCAGCTCCCACGGCGACAGGGGGATGAACACTGAAGCTTTCTTT. Translation: CASSSHGDRGMNTEAFF.

This clone was counted between two and nine times. This chain links TRBV19 with TRBJ1-5, with D possibly being TRBD1 (6 bases). The length of the CDR3 is 14 residues. V gave up 3 bases and J gave up 4 bases, with 10 bases separating them. From germline, CDR1 is LNHDA and CDR2 SQIVND (reference sequence). CDR3 in amino acids: CASSIRTENQPQHF. The CDR3 nucleotides read TGTGCCAGTAGTATCAGGACAGAGAATCAGCCCCAGCATTTT.

The table lists this clone with a count of one. The chain has TRBV18 and TRBJ2-7; TRBD1 matches 11 bases. Germline loops: CDR1 KGHSH, CDR2 LQKENI. V was pared by 0 bases and J by 4 bases, with 5 bases of the junction left unmatched. The CDR3 has 16 amino acids. DNA of the CDR3: TGTGCCAGCTCACCACCCAAAGGGACAGGGGGTTACGAGCAGTACTTC. This codes for CASSPPKGTGGYEQYF.

The V call is TRBV7-9, the J call TRBJ2-7; TRBD1 matches at 8 bases. Germline V CDR1 and CDR2: SEHNR, FQNEAQ (reference sequence). The trim removed 1 base at V and 6 bases at J, leaving 5 bases unmatched. CDR3 size: 14 residues. CDR3 DNA sequence: TGTGCCAGCAGCTTAGGGACAGGGTTGGGCGAGCAGTACTTC. Encoded protein: CASSLGTGLGEQYF. Full variable domain (remainder filled in from reference TRBV7-9 and TRBJ2-7): DTGVSQNPRHKITKRGQNVTFRCDPISEHNRLYWYRQTLGQGPEFLTYFQNEAQLEKSRLLSDRFSAERPKGSFSTLEIQRTEQGDSAMYLCASSLGTGLGEQYFGPGTRLTVT.

This clone appeared a single time. This chain uses TRBV11-2 with TRBJ2-7, with D unresolved. CDR1 and CDR2 (germline): SGHAT, FQNNGV. The CDR3 is 11 residues long. Trimming pared 5 bases from V and 5 bases from J, leaving 7 bases between. Written as DNA, the CDR3 is TGTGCCAGCAGCCAGCGCCACGAGCAGTACTTC. It specifies CASSQRHEQYF.

The V call is TRBV5-1, the J call TRBJ1-2, with a tentative D call TRBD1 (6 bases). V was pared by 3 bases and J by 8 bases, with 20 bases between. Germline-derived CDR1 and CDR2 are SGHRS and YFSETQ. The CDR3 is 15 amino acids. CDR3 nucleotide sequence: TGCGCCAGCAGCTGGCCACTCCCAGGGGAAGCCGGCTACACCTTC. Protein sequence: CASSWPLPGEAGYTF. The variable domain in full, with the rest retrieved from reference TRBV5-1 and TRBJ1-2, is KAGVTQTPRYLIKTRGQQVTLSCSPISGHRSVSWYQQTPGQGLQFLFEYFSETQRNKGNFPGRFSGRQFSNSRSEMNVSTLELGDSALYLCASSWPLPGEAGYTFGSGTRLTVV.

This sequence joins TRBV5-1 and TRBJ1-3; the D gene is possibly TRBD1 (5 bases). This CDR3 spans 14 amino acids. In germline, CDR1 is SGHRS, CDR2 YFSETQ. The germline V and J ends were trimmed by 0 bases and 5 bases, with 9 bases remaining between them. This chain's CDR3 is CASSLDGARNTIYF. In DNA form, the CDR3 reads TGCGCCAGCAGCTTGGATGGGGCTAGAAACACCATATATTTT.

Worth noting for this clone: One junction end does not reproduce the germline sequence, and a read error may be involved. The chain employs TRBV7-9 and TRBJ1-2; no definite D call. Germline CDR1 reads SEHNR; CDR2 reads FQNEAQ (reference sequence). The CDR3 has 14 amino acids. CDR3 protein: CSSSLADRVHGYTF. Here the CDR3 DNA reads TGTTCCAGCAGCTTAGCCGACCGGGTCCATGGCTACACCTTC. Full variable domain (remainder filled in from reference TRBV7-9 and TRBJ1-2): DTGVSQNPRHKITKRGQNVTFRCDPISEHNRLYWYRQTLGQGPEFLTYFQNEAQLEKSRLLSDRFSAERPKGSFSTLEIQRTEQGDSAMYLCSSSLADRVHGYTFGSGTRLTVV.

The J gene is TRBJ1-2, the V gene TRBV30, with 12 bases matching TRBD1. The germline gives CDR1 GTSNPN, CDR2 SVGIG (reference sequence). The ends lost 6 bases at V and 7 bases at J; junction bases unmatched: 12. The CDR3 loop spans 15 amino acids. CDR3 nucleotides: TGTGCCTGCTATCACGAGGGACAGGGGGCTCGTGGCTACACCTTC. This translates into CACYHEGQGARGYTF.

V and J are TRBV9 and TRBJ2-5; 9 bases fit TRBD1. The CDR3 extends over 14 amino acids. Germline CDR1 is SGDLS and CDR2 is YYNGEE. V was pared by 0 bases and J by 3 bases, with 0 bases of the junction left unmatched. CDR3 sequence (DNA): TGTGCCAGCAGCGTAGGGACAGGGGAAGAGACCCAGTACTTC. Translation gives CASSVGTGEETQYF.

This sequence joins TRBV30 and TRBJ1-4; D is unclear. This CDR3 contains 15 residues. Deletions cut 0 bases from V and 5 bases from J, with 13 bases between. From germline, CDR1 is GTSNPN and CDR2 SVGIG (reference sequence). CDR3 loop: CAWSVLFGGNEKLFF. The CDR3 DNA is TGTGCCTGGAGTGTACTTTTCGGAGGGAATGAAAAACTGTTTTTT.

The chain carries TRBV5-1 and TRBJ2-6, with TRBD1 matching 10 bases. J gave up 3 bases and V 3 bases, and 6 bases lay outside the gene matches. The CDR3 runs to 17 residues. The V gene's germline CDR1 is SGHRS and CDR2 YFSETQ. CDR3 residues: CASSSSDRGDGANVLTF. DNA of the CDR3: TGCGCCAGCAGCTCGTCGGACAGGGGGGATGGGGCCAACGTCCTGACTTTC. The variable domain in full, completed from reference TRBV5-1 and TRBJ2-6, reads KAGVTQTPRYLIKTRGQQVTLSCSPISGHRSVSWYQQTPGQGLQFLFEYFSETQRNKGNFPGRFSGRQFSNSRSEMNVSTLELGDSALYLCASSSSDRGDGANVLTFGAGSRLTVL.

On this clone: Relative to the germline gene, one junction end is altered; a read error may explain this. This chain joins TRBV11-2 and TRBJ1-2; 12 nucleotides line up with TRBD1. CDR3 length: 14 residues. Germline assignment: CDR1 SGHAT and CDR2 FQNNGV. The CDR3 DNA follows: TGTGCCAGCAGCCGTGGGACAGGGGGCTATGGCTACCCCTTC. The encoded protein is CASSRGTGGYGYPF.

This clone occurred once. J is TRBJ1-2 and V is TRBV6-5, with D possibly TRBD1 on 5 matching bases. This CDR3 contains 14 residues. CDR1 is MNHEY and CDR2 is SVGAGI in the germline V gene. V dropped 6 bases and J dropped 1 base, with 12 bases sitting between them. CDR3 residues: CASSRVSGNYGYTF. As DNA, the CDR3 is TGTGCCAGCAGCAGGGTCTCCGGTAACTATGGCTACACCTTC.

The rearrangement uses TRBV5-1 and TRBJ1-6, with a possible D match to TRBD1 (6 bases). V was clipped by 0 bases and J by 3 bases, with 10 bases between them. The CDR3 length is 16 residues. The germline CDR1 and CDR2 sequences are SGHRS and YFSETQ. The DNA for the CDR3 is TGCGCCAGCAGCTTGGCCTCGGACAGCTATAATTCACCCCTCCACTTT. Translating it yields CASSLASDSYNSPLHF.

The chain has TRBV18 and TRBJ2-2; D perhaps matches TRBD1 (5 bases). The CDR3 consists of 15 residues. CDR1 and CDR2 (germline): KGHSH, LQKENI. Trimming left V 3 bases short and J 1 base short, with 9 bases between. DNA for the CDR3: TGTGCCAGCTCACCCCTCGGACAGAACACCGGGGAGCTGTTTTTT. It specifies CASSPLGQNTGELFF. Full variable domain (rest looked up from reference TRBV18 and TRBJ2-2): NAGVMQNPRHLVRRRGQEARLRCSPMKGHSHVYWYRQLPEEGLKFMVYLQKENIIDESGMPKERFSAEFPKEGPSILRIQQVVRGDSAAYFCASSPLGQNTGELFFGEGSRLTVL.

CDR3 DNA: TGTGCCAGCAGCTTATCGCACGTGACCAGGGGCTATGGCTACACCTTC. Protein product: CASSLSHVTRGYGYTF. The chain uses TRBV7-9 and TRBJ1-2, with TRBD1 as a possible D gene (6 bases). The CDR3 has 16 residues. V was pared by 2 bases and J by 4 bases, with 17 bases between. Per the germline V gene, CDR1 is SEHNR and CDR2 is FQNEAQ (reference sequence).

The CDR3 nucleotides are TGCGCCAGCAGCTTGGTAGGAGGGCCAAGTCAGCCCCAGCATTTT. Translated: CASSLVGGPSQPQHF. This chain uses TRBV5-1 with TRBJ1-5; D is unresolved. The germline V gene encodes CDR1 SGHRS and CDR2 YFSETQ. Trimming took off 0 bases at V and 6 bases at J, with 13 bases between the two ends. This CDR3 contains 15 residues.

This clone appeared a few times. This chain connects TRBV6-1 to TRBJ2-7; D is perhaps TRBD2 (5 bases). The ends were cut back, 7 bases at V and 0 bases at J, with 16 bases in the middle. CDR1 and CDR2 (germline): MNHNS, SASEGT. The CDR3 has 15 amino acids. DNA for the CDR3: TGTGCCAGCACCCCAAGAGGGTCACCCTCCTACGAGCAGTACTTC. Translated, it gives CASTPRGSPSYEQYF.

The V and J genes are TRBV10-3 and TRBJ2-1, with 8 nucleotides matching TRBD1. The CDR3 is 12 amino acids. V lost 6 bases, J lost 7 bases, and 2 bases stayed unmatched. CDR1 ENHRY and CDR2 SYGVKD come from the germline V gene. The CDR3 sequence is CAIRDRENEQFF. CDR3 DNA: TGTGCCATCAGGGACAGGGAGAATGAGCAGTTCTTC.

This clone has only a few counts. CDR3 nucleotides: TGTGCCAGCACGTCTGGGGGGGACAGGAAAACTGAAGCTTTCTTT. This sequence encodes CASTSGGDRKTEAFF. This rearrangement joins TRBV27 to TRBJ1-1, with TRBD1 matching over 8 bases. The trim removed 7 bases at V and 5 bases at J, leaving 12 bases unmatched. The CDR3 contains 15 residues. CDR1 and CDR2 (germline): MNHEY, SMNVEV (reference sequence).

Only a few counts were recorded for this clone. V usage is TRBV9 and J usage is TRBJ2-1; TRBD2 agrees at 7 bases. CDR3 length equals 15 residues. Germline lookup yields CDR1 SGDLS and CDR2 YYNGEE. With V trimmed by 3 bases and J by 3 bases, 6 bases remained unmatched. CDR3 sequence reads: CASSARGEVYNEQFF. CDR3 nucleotides: TGTGCCAGCAGCGCCCGGGGGGAGGTCTACAATGAGCAGTTCTTC.

The chain is built from TRBV5-1 and TRBJ2-3, with 10 positions matching TRBD1. The CDR3 runs to 16 residues. The germline gives CDR1 SGHRS, CDR2 YFSETQ. After removal of 0 bases from V and 1 base from J, the junction contained 2 bases not matched to a gene. The CDR3 DNA is TGCGCCAGCAGCTTGGATGGGACAGGGGGCACAGATACGCAGTATTTT. Its translation is CASSLDGTGGTDTQYF.

The chain uses TRBV19 and TRBJ1-1; 8 nucleotides agree with TRBD1. The CDR3 covers 14 residues. Losses at the gene ends were 4 bases for V and 5 bases for J; bases not matched to a gene: 6. Germline values: CDR1 LNHDA, CDR2 SQIVND (reference sequence). The CDR3 reads CASSTQGGLTEAFF. The CDR3 nucleotides are TGTGCCAGTAGTACACAGGGGGGATTGACTGAAGCTTTCTTT.

V gene TRBV4-2 combines with J gene TRBJ2-1; 10 bases agree with TRBD2. The germline gives CDR1 LGHNA, CDR2 YNFKEQ. There are 19 residues in the CDR3. The trim removed 1 base at V and 0 bases at J, leaving 9 bases unmatched. CDR3 sequence reads: CASSQVVAGGLSSYNEQFF. The DNA of the CDR3 is TGTGCCAGCAGCCAAGTAGTAGCGGGGGGCCTAAGCTCCTACAATGAGCAGTTCTTC.